One and the same sample provided the 27 T cell receptor beta chains below, sequenced in a study of blood T cell repertoires in COVID-19. This table comes from immunoSEQ multiplex PCR, and its TCRdb copy is limited to in-frame clones, with some not included. The repertoire holds some 120,000 clones, with more than 75% as singletons. Input material: peripheral blood. The origin of the receptors is a human donor in a cohort sampled during active COVID-19.

The chain couples TRBV15 to TRBJ2-2, with TRBD1 as a possible D gene (5 bases). CDR1 is LNHNV and CDR2 is YYDKDF in the germline V gene (reference sequence). The V gene lost 2 bases and the J gene lost 3 bases, with 10 bases spanning the gap. The CDR3 is made up of 15 amino acids. CDR3 nucleotides: TGTGCCACCAGCAGACATGACAGACACACCGGGGAGCTGTTTTTT. Translation gives CATSRHDRHTGELFF.

The rearrangement joins TRBV7-9 to TRBJ2-1; TRBD1 agrees at 7 bases. Unmatched junction bases numbered 14, after V lost 4 bases and J lost 8 bases. This CDR3 is 16 amino acids long. Germline V gene sequence: CDR1 SEHNR, CDR2 FQNEAQ (reference sequence). CDR3 residues: CASSYQGRGKGDEQFF. In DNA, the CDR3 is TGTGCCAGCAGCTACCAAGGCAGGGGGAAGGGTGATGAGCAGTTCTTC.

The gene calls are TRBV27 and TRBJ2-6; a possible D gene is TRBD1 (6 bases). V lost 7 bases and J 0 bases, leaving 10 bases between the germline ends. CDR3 length equals 15 residues. Germline values: CDR1 MNHEY, CDR2 SMNVEV (reference sequence). The CDR3 protein is CASKLGGSGANVLTF. The CDR3 DNA is TGTGCCAGCAAGTTAGGGGGCTCTGGGGCCAACGTCCTGACTTTC.

This chain uses TRBV11-2 with TRBJ2-3; D possibly corresponds to TRBD2 (6 bases). The ends were cut back, 3 bases at V and 1 base at J, with 11 bases in the middle. Germline V gene sequence: CDR1 SGHAT, CDR2 FQNNGV. The CDR3 consists of 15 residues. The CDR3 region is CASSLGGWGTDTQYF. DNA of the CDR3: TGTGCCAGCAGCTTGGGGGGTTGGGGCACAGATACGCAGTATTTT.

Written as DNA, the CDR3 is TGTGCCAGCAGCCAGGCTCAAGGGGCCCAGTACTTC. It codes for CASSQAQGAQYF. The rearrangement uses TRBV3-1 (or the pseudogene TRBV3-2) and TRBJ2-5; D may be TRBD1 (5 bases). Per germline, CDR1 LGHDT and CDR2 YNNKEL (reference sequence). The CDR3 runs to 12 residues. Trimming took 3 bases from V and 9 from J, leaving 11 bases between them.

The rearrangement uses TRBV27 and TRBJ2-7; tentatively, D is TRBD1 (6 bases). Per the germline V gene, CDR1 is MNHEY and CDR2 is SMNVEV (reference sequence). The CDR3 is made up of 14 amino acids. With 4 bases removed from V and 2 bases from J, the gap between germline ends came to 12 bases. The CDR3 bases are TGTGCCAGCAGTTCCAGGGGAGTAACCTACGAGCAGTACTTC. Translated: CASSSRGVTYEQYF.

The rearrangement joins TRBV6-5 to TRBJ1-2; D unclear. The CDR3 contains 15 residues. The germline V gene encodes CDR1 MNHEY and CDR2 SVGAGI. Trimming cost V 3 bases and J 0 bases, with 11 bases left between them. The CDR3 here is CASSYSPQSNYGYTF. For the CDR3, the DNA is TGTGCCAGCAGTTATTCCCCACAGTCTAACTATGGCTACACCTTC.

This clone has only a few counts. The chain has TRBV2 and TRBJ2-7, with TRBD2 identical over 9 bases. Losses at the gene ends were 6 bases for V and 3 bases for J; bases not matched to a gene: 12. This CDR3 spans 16 amino acids. The germline CDR1 and CDR2 sequences are SNHLY and FYNNEI. CDR3 protein: CASRGTSRGTNYEQYF. In DNA form, the CDR3 reads TGTGCCAGCAGGGGGACTAGCAGGGGGACCAACTACGAGCAGTACTTC.

V and J are TRBV7-8 and TRBJ1-1; 7 bases align to TRBD1. Germline V gene data show CDR1 as SGHVS and CDR2 as FQNEAQ. J was trimmed by 1 base and V by 5 bases; bases with no gene match: 4. The CDR3 runs 14 residues. Here the CDR3 reads CASSPWDRNTEAFF. In nucleotides, the CDR3 is TGTGCCAGCAGCCCATGGGACAGGAACACTGAAGCTTTCTTT.

The V call is TRBV27, the J call TRBJ2-2; 8 bases are a match to TRBD1. V was pared by 2 bases and J by 6 bases, with 8 bases of the junction left unmatched. The CDR3 runs to 16 residues. Germline loops: CDR1 MNHEY, CDR2 SMNVEV (reference sequence). This CDR3 reads CASSLEGRGRPGELFF. CDR3 bases: TGTGCCAGCAGTTTAGAAGGCAGGGGGCGCCCCGGGGAGCTGTTTTTT.

The genes are TRBV10-3 and TRBJ2-7; 7 bases are a match to TRBD1. Losses at the gene ends were 4 bases for V and 4 bases for J; bases not matched to a gene: 10. CDR3 length: 15 amino acids. Germline-derived CDR1 and CDR2 are ENHRY and SYGVKD. CDR3 in amino acids: CAISVDRDRPYEQYF. In DNA form, the CDR3 reads TGTGCCATCAGTGTAGACCGGGACAGACCATACGAGCAGTACTTC.

The V call is TRBV3-1 (or the pseudogene TRBV3-2), the J call TRBJ2-1, with 11 bases matching TRBD2. The V and J ends lost 7 bases and 3 bases, in that order; junction bases with no gene match: 5. The germline CDR1 and CDR2 sequences are LGHDT and YNNKEL (reference sequence). The CDR3 runs 15 residues. CDR3 region: CASTLAGGVYNEQFF. CDR3 DNA sequence: TGTGCCAGCACCCTAGCGGGAGGCGTCTACAATGAGCAGTTCTTC.

V usage is TRBV28 and J usage is TRBJ1-5; 7 nucleotides match TRBD1. V lost 6 bases and J lost 7; bases outside the gene matches: 9. Per germline, CDR1 MDHEN and CDR2 SYDVKM. This CDR3 is 14 amino acids long. CDR3 sequence (DNA): TGTGCCAGCAGCCTGACAGGGAAGGGCCAGCCCCAGCATTTT. This translates into CASSLTGKGQPQHF.

The V gene is TRBV25-1, the J gene TRBJ2-5, with TRBD2 identical over 8 bases. This CDR3 is built from 14 residues. Germline V gene sequence: CDR1 MGHDK, CDR2 SYGVNS. Trimming took 4 bases from V and 7 from J; bases not matched to a gene: 8. CDR3 nucleotides: TGTGCCAGCAGTGGGACTAGCCAGGAAGGGACCCAGTACTTC. This codes for CASSGTSQEGTQYF.

The V call is TRBV27, the J call TRBJ1-2, with 8 bases identical to TRBD1. Germline V gene sequence: CDR1 MNHEY, CDR2 SMNVEV (reference sequence). V dropped 5 bases and J dropped 5; count of bases not matched to a gene: 10. The length of the CDR3 is 15 residues. The CDR3 nucleotides are TGTGCCAGCAGTCCTCGACAGGGGCATTATTATGGCTACACCTTC. Translated, it gives CASSPRQGHYYGYTF.

This sequence joins TRBV9 and TRBJ2-3; 9 nucleotides line up with TRBD1. Germline V gene sequence: CDR1 SGDLS, CDR2 YYNGEE. The CDR3 runs to 15 residues. The J segment lost 6 bases and the V segment lost 0 bases, leaving 5 bases of the junction unmatched. The CDR3 here is CASSVGTGEFDTQYF. DNA of the CDR3: TGTGCCAGCAGCGTAGGGACAGGGGAGTTCGATACGCAGTATTTT.

V is TRBV5-6 and J is TRBJ2-5, with 9 bases aligning to TRBD1. J lost 5 bases, V lost 4 bases, and 9 bases had no gene match. The germline V gene has CDR1 SGHDT and CDR2 YYEEEE. CDR3 size: 15 residues. In DNA form, the CDR3 reads TGTGCCAGCAGCATCATACAGGGGGCGCGGGAGACCCAGTACTTC. It codes for CASSIIQGARETQYF.

This sequence joins TRBV5-6 and TRBJ2-3, with 7 bases aligning to TRBD2. The germline gives CDR1 SGHDT, CDR2 YYEEEE. Germline trimming cut 5 bases from V and 5 bases from J; bases unmatched to any gene: 8. The CDR3 is made up of 14 amino acids. CDR3 DNA sequence: TGTGCCAGCAGGCGGGCGGGAGTGGGAGATACGCAGTATTTT. It yields the protein CASRRAGVGDTQYF.

The chain is built from TRBV19 and TRBJ2-1; 10 bases agree with TRBD2. The CDR3 covers 16 residues. J gave up 5 bases and V 3 bases, and 7 bases lay outside the gene matches. CDR1 is LNHDA, CDR2 SQIVND, per germline (reference sequence). CDR3 DNA: TGTGCCAGTAGTATTAGGGCTAGCGGGGGAAACAATGAGCAGTTCTTC. It encodes CASSIRASGGNNEQFF.

The CDR3 nucleotides read TGTGCCAGCTCCGCCGCAGACTCCTACGAGCAGTACTTC. It translates to CASSAADSYEQYF. V gene TRBV18 combines with J gene TRBJ2-7; D gene uncertain. V lost 6 bases and J lost 0, with 9 bases in between. The CDR3 contains 13 residues. Per the germline V gene, CDR1 is KGHSH and CDR2 is LQKENI.

The genes are TRBV7-8 and TRBJ1-4; D might be TRBD1 (5 bases). This CDR3 is 15 amino acids long. Trimming pared 2 bases from V and 4 bases from J, leaving 11 bases between. In germline, CDR1 is SGHVS, CDR2 FQNEAQ. The CDR3 sequence is CASSLLGGSNEKLFF. As DNA, the CDR3 is TGTGCCAGCAGCTTATTGGGGGGGAGTAATGAAAAACTGTTTTTT.

V is TRBV9 and J is TRBJ2-3; 9 bases fit TRBD2. This CDR3 is 15 amino acids long. CDR1 and CDR2 from the germline V gene are SGDLS and YYNGEE. V shed 5 bases, J shed 5 bases, and the junction held 9 bases outside the gene matches. This CDR3 is CASSMAGGAVDTQYF. The CDR3 nucleotides read TGTGCCAGCAGTATGGCGGGGGGGGCAGTAGATACGCAGTATTTT.

The chain combines TRBV4-1 with TRBJ1-2; 8 bases line up with TRBD1. The CDR3 extends over 17 amino acids. Trimming cost V 0 bases and J 4 bases; bases outside gene matches: 10. The germline gives CDR1 MGHRA, CDR2 YSYEKL. The CDR3 here is CASSQDIWDRRGYGYTF. In nucleotides, the CDR3 is TGCGCCAGCAGCCAAGACATATGGGACAGGAGAGGCTATGGCTACACCTTC.

The J gene is TRBJ2-1, the V gene TRBV15; a possible D gene is TRBD2 (5 bases). The CDR3 is made up of 16 amino acids. Trimming took 0 bases from V and 0 from J, leaving 9 bases between them. Germline V gene data show CDR1 as LNHNV and CDR2 as YYDKDF (reference sequence). CDR3 in DNA: TGTGCCACCAGCAGAGATCGGGGAAGCTCCTACAATGAGCAGTTCTTC. This translates into CATSRDRGSSYNEQFF.

The chain joins TRBV11-2 to TRBJ1-2; tentatively, D is TRBD1 (6 bases). This CDR3 has 16 amino acids. V gave up 6 bases and J gave up 4 bases, with 21 bases separating them. Germline V gives CDR1 SGHAT, CDR2 FQNNGV. The CDR3 reads CASRRIGQPPTYGYTF. CDR3 bases: TGTGCCAGCAGGAGGATCGGACAGCCGCCTACCTATGGCTACACCTTC.

J is TRBJ1-2 and V is TRBV5-4; no clear D. V was clipped by 0 bases and J by 2 bases, with 14 bases between them. The CDR3 spans 16 residues. Per germline, CDR1 SGHNT and CDR2 YYREEE (reference sequence). The CDR3 sequence: CASSLAGKLANYGYTF. CDR3 DNA: TGTGCCAGCAGCTTGGCCGGGAAACTCGCGAACTATGGCTACACCTTC.

This chain connects TRBV27 to TRBJ2-1; 10 bases agree with TRBD2. CDR3 length equals 15 residues. Germline V CDR1 and CDR2: MNHEY, SMNVEV (reference sequence). With V trimmed by 3 bases and J by 2 bases, 1 base remained unmatched. CDR3 amino acids: CASSFTSGAYNEQFF. The CDR3 bases are TGTGCCAGCAGTTTTACTAGCGGGGCCTACAATGAGCAGTTCTTC.